These 25 T cell receptor beta chains originate from one sample sequenced in a study of blood T cell repertoires in COVID-19. Sequenced by immunoSEQ multiplex PCR; TCRdb stores in-frame clones only, minus some. The sample yields over 45,000 clones, approximately 80% seen once. Material for sequencing was peripheral blood. Source of these receptors: a human donor with active or convalescent COVID-19. The donor label of this sample is uncertain.

A single count supports this clone. The chain links TRBV10-3 to TRBJ1-4; no definite D call. The CDR3 is 14 residues long. V was pared by 6 bases and J by 3 bases, with 11 bases between. Germline V gene lookup returns CDR1 ENHRY and CDR2 SYGVKD. CDR3 protein: CAISSDTPNEKLFF. The CDR3 DNA sequence: TGTGCCATCAGCTCCGACACGCCTAATGAAAAACTGTTTTTT.

V usage is TRBV7-2 and J usage is TRBJ2-1; 7 positions match TRBD2. The CDR3 has 15 amino acids. Germline loops: CDR1 SGHTA, CDR2 FQGNSA. Trimming at V came to 0 bases and at J to 4 bases, leaving 3 bases not matched to a gene. The CDR3 bases are TGTGCCAGCAGCTTAGCCGGGACTACATACAATGAGCAGTTCTTC. Translating gives CASSLAGTTYNEQFF.

This clone has a count of ten or more. The chain has TRBV25-1 and TRBJ2-7, with D possibly being TRBD1 (6 bases). Germline CDR1 MGHDK, CDR2 SYGVNS. This CDR3 has 13 amino acids. Trimming cost V 4 bases and J 3 bases, with 10 bases left between them. The CDR3: CASSGGTLYEQYF. The CDR3 bases are TGTGCCAGCAGTGGGGGGACACTCTACGAGCAGTACTTC.

V gene TRBV28 combines with J gene TRBJ2-7; 10 nucleotides match TRBD2. CDR3 size: 15 residues. CDR1 and CDR2 from the germline V gene are MDHEN and SYDVKM. V dropped 4 bases and J dropped 3; count of bases not matched to a gene: 6. The CDR3 nucleotides are TGTGCCAGCAGTTCACCCGGGACTAGCGTCTACGAGCAGTACTTC. This encodes CASSSPGTSVYEQYF.

The chain carries TRBV30 and TRBJ1-5; 10 nucleotides agree with TRBD1. Germline V gene data show CDR1 as GTSNPN and CDR2 as SVGIG (reference sequence). The CDR3 has 16 residues. Trimming cost V 2 bases and J 6 bases; bases outside gene matches: 10. The CDR3, as DNA: TGTGCCTGGAGTCCCACCGGGACAGGGGCGATTCAGCCCCAGCATTTT. This sequence encodes CAWSPTGTGAIQPQHF. The variable domain in full, with the rest retrieved from reference TRBV30 and TRBJ1-5, is SQTIHQWPATLVQPVGSPLSLECTVEGTSNPNLYWYRQAAGRGLQLLFYSVGIGQISSEVPQNLSASRPQDRQFILSSKKLLLSDSGFYLCAWSPTGTGAIQPQHFGDGTRLSIL.

The chain combines TRBV5-6 with TRBJ1-2; 10 nucleotides match TRBD1. The germline CDR1 and CDR2 sequences are SGHDT and YYEEEE. The CDR3 runs 14 residues. The J segment lost 12 bases and the V segment lost 0 bases, leaving 8 bases of the junction unmatched. CDR3 loop: CASSLEGQGRGNTF. CDR3 nucleotide sequence: TGTGCCAGCAGCTTGGAGGGACAGGGGAGGGGGAACACCTTC.

J is TRBJ2-7 and V is TRBV14; TRBD2 agrees at 10 bases. The V segment lost 4 bases and the J segment 3 bases; nucleotides outside the gene matches: 9. The CDR3 runs 16 residues. CDR1 is SGHDN and CDR2 is FVKESK in the germline V gene. CDR3 residues: CASSPTLGLAVYEQYF. In DNA form, the CDR3 reads TGTGCCAGCAGCCCTACCTTAGGACTAGCGGTCTACGAGCAGTACTTC.

This clone turned up a few times. The genes are TRBV30 and TRBJ2-1, with TRBD2 matching 10 bases. The junction had 25 bases not matched to a gene; V was cut back by 0 bases and J by 8 bases. Per germline, CDR1 GTSNPN and CDR2 SVGIG (reference sequence). The CDR3 is 21 amino acids. The CDR3 DNA reads as TGTGCCTGGAGTGTAGGAGGGCCTCCTTGGGCTAGCGGGAGAACGGCCCATGAGCAGTTCTTC. Amino acids: CAWSVGGPPWASGRTAHEQFF.

This chain links TRBV5-1 with TRBJ2-4; 8 bases fit TRBD1. CDR3 length: 13 residues. The V gene end was trimmed by 2 bases and the J gene end by 15 bases; junction bases not matched to a gene: 10. Germline lookup yields CDR1 SGHRS and CDR2 YFSETQ. In nucleotides, the CDR3 is TGCGCCAGCAGCTTCGGACAGGGTGACCCCTTGTACTTC. Protein: CASSFGQGDPLYF.

Points on this clone: In the same sample, other DNA sequences code for this CDR3. This chain links TRBV5-1 with TRBJ2-3; 8 bases match TRBD1. The CDR3 runs to 15 residues. CDR1 and CDR2 (germline): SGHRS, YFSETQ. The V gene end was trimmed by 4 bases and the J gene end by 4 bases; junction bases not matched to a gene: 8. The CDR3 nucleotides are TGCGCCAGCAGCCCAGGACAGGGCATGGCAGATACGCAGTATTTT. Translation: CASSPGQGMADTQYF.

The gene calls are TRBV5-1 and TRBJ1-3, with TRBD1 matching 8 bases. The V segment lost 8 bases and the J segment 9 bases; nucleotides outside the gene matches: 10. Germline CDR1 is SGHRS and CDR2 is YFSETQ. This CDR3 is 13 amino acids long. The CDR3: CASSTGARGTIYF. The CDR3 nucleotides are TGCGCCAGTTCGACAGGGGCCCGGGGCACCATATATTTT.

This clone has just one count. This chain connects TRBV4-2 to TRBJ2-7; 7 positions match TRBD2. V shed 1 base, J shed 6 bases, and the junction held 6 bases outside the gene matches. The CDR3 has 14 amino acids. Germline assignment: CDR1 LGHNA and CDR2 YNFKEQ. CDR3 bases: TGTGCCAGCAGCCAAGGGGACTACTTCGGCGAGCAGTACTTC. Protein product: CASSQGDYFGEQYF.

V gene TRBV27 combines with J gene TRBJ2-7; 13 bases are a match to TRBD2. Germline V CDR1 and CDR2: MNHEY, SMNVEV (reference sequence). With 6 bases clipped from V and 3 bases from J, the junction kept 11 bases outside the gene matches. This CDR3 has 17 amino acids. In DNA form, the CDR3 reads TGTGCCAGCAGACCAGGGACTAGCGGGGTTGAGATCTACGAGCAGTACTTC. Translation gives CASRPGTSGVEIYEQYF.

V usage is TRBV5-8 and J usage is TRBJ2-1; 11 bases agree with TRBD1. The V and J ends lost 0 bases and 6 bases, in that order; junction bases with no gene match: 5. The length of the CDR3 is 16 residues. Germline lookup yields CDR1 SGHTS and CDR2 YDEGEE. CDR3 sequence reads: CASSLVFGTGGNEQFF. The DNA for the CDR3 is TGTGCCAGCAGCTTGGTATTCGGGACAGGGGGCAATGAGCAGTTCTTC.

This chain connects TRBV29-1 to TRBJ2-1; TRBD1 agrees at 10 bases. V was clipped by 6 bases and J by 2 bases; unmatched bases: 4. Germline V CDR1 and CDR2: SQVTM, ANQGSEA. The CDR3 loop spans 14 amino acids. CDR3 residues: CSVKGTGAYNEQFF. In DNA, the CDR3 is TGCAGCGTAAAAGGGACAGGGGCCTACAATGAGCAGTTCTTC.

This chain joins TRBV19 and TRBJ2-4; 8 nucleotides agree with TRBD1. This CDR3 has 15 residues. V shed 6 bases, J shed 2 bases, and the junction held 6 bases outside the gene matches. CDR1 is LNHDA, CDR2 SQIVND, per germline (reference sequence). CDR3 DNA: TGTGCCAGTAGGAGCCGGGACAGGTCCAAAAACATTCAGTACTTC. Its protein product is CASRSRDRSKNIQYF.

This sequence joins TRBV11-2 and TRBJ1-1; a possible D gene is TRBD1 (6 bases). Germline loops: CDR1 SGHAT, CDR2 FQNNGV. The CDR3 is 13 residues long. The germline V and J ends were trimmed by 1 base and 8 bases, with 11 bases remaining between them. The CDR3 DNA sequence: TGTGCCAGCAGCTTAGGGGGGCCGTTCGAAGCTTTCTTT. Translation gives CASSLGGPFEAFF. The whole variable domain, remainder taken from reference TRBV11-2 and TRBJ1-1, is EAGVAQSPRYKIIEKRQSVAFWCNPISGHATLYWYQQILGQGPKLLIQFQNNGVVDDSQLPKDRFSAERLKGVDSTLKIQPAKLEDSAVYLCASSLGGPFEAFFGQGTRLTVV.

The V and J genes are TRBV5-4 and TRBJ2-7, with 7 nucleotides matching TRBD2. This CDR3 is 15 amino acids long. Losses at the gene ends were 2 bases for V and 5 bases for J; bases not matched to a gene: 10. Germline V CDR1 and CDR2: SGHNT, YYREEE (reference sequence). CDR3 sequence: CASSLEPSGTNEQYF. The CDR3, as DNA: TGTGCCAGCAGCTTAGAACCGAGCGGGACTAACGAGCAGTACTTC. The complete variable domain, with remaining parts taken from reference TRBV5-4 and TRBJ2-7, reads ETGVTQSPTHLIKTRGQQVTLRCSSQSGHNTVSWYQQALGQGPQFIFQYYREEENGRGNFPPRFSGLQFPNYSSELNVNALELDDSALYLCASSLEPSGTNEQYFGPGTRLTVT.

CDR3 bases: TGTGCCAGCCAAAACTCCGGGACAATAATAGGAGCTTTCTTT. This codes for CASQNSGTIIGAFF. The chain recombines TRBV11-2 with TRBJ1-1; weak D call: TRBD1 (6 bases). The CDR3 length is 14 residues. Looked up from germline, CDR1 is SGHAT and CDR2 is FQNNGV. The V gene lost 8 bases and the J gene lost 10 bases, with 23 bases spanning the gap.

This chain uses TRBV20-1 with TRBJ1-2; no firm D call. The germline gives CDR1 DFQATT, CDR2 SNEGSKA (reference sequence). The CDR3 has 13 amino acids. V was clipped by 3 bases and J by 4 bases, with 12 bases between them. The CDR3 here is CSASSPASYGYTF. CDR3 coding DNA: TGCAGTGCTAGTTCGCCAGCGAGCTATGGCTACACCTTC.

The V and J genes are TRBV29-1 and TRBJ2-6, with a possible D match to TRBD1 (6 bases). The CDR3 is 16 residues long. Germline assignment: CDR1 SQVTM and CDR2 ANQGSEA. V was trimmed by 7 bases and J by 4 bases, leaving 20 bases between them. This CDR3 is CSARGATGRGANVLTF. The CDR3 nucleotides are TGCAGCGCCCGAGGGGCCACAGGGAGAGGGGCCAACGTCCTGACTTTC.

V and J are TRBV4-1 and TRBJ2-7; 8 bases are a match to TRBD2. J lost 6 bases, V lost 1 base, and 5 bases had no gene match. The CDR3 consists of 14 residues. CDR1 is MGHRA and CDR2 is YSYEKL in the germline V gene. The CDR3 coding sequence is TGCGCCAGCAGCCAAGCGGGAGGGGGGGGCGAGCAGTACTTC. Its translation is CASSQAGGGGEQYF.

The CDR3 loop is CASSRQVPTDTQYF. The CDR3 DNA sequence: TGTGCCAGCAGTCGACAGGTACCCACCGATACGCAGTATTTT. The chain joins TRBV6-2 or TRBV6-3 to TRBJ2-3; perhaps TRBD1 as D (6 bases). Germline values: CDR1 MNHEY, CDR2 SVGEGT. The germline V and J ends were trimmed by 5 bases and 6 bases, with 15 bases remaining between them. This CDR3 contains 14 residues.

The chain carries TRBV6-6 and TRBJ2-1; no reliable D call. V was pared by 7 bases and J by 7 bases, with 11 bases between. CDR3 length: 12 residues. Germline CDR1 is MNHNY and CDR2 is SVGAGI (reference sequence). The DNA of the CDR3 is TGTGCCAGCACCCCCCTGGAGAATGAGCAGTTCTTC. Translating gives CASTPLENEQFF.

The V call is TRBV15, the J call TRBJ1-2; D gene uncertain. V was pared by 0 bases and J by 4 bases, with 12 bases between. Per germline, CDR1 LNHNV and CDR2 YYDKDF (reference sequence). The CDR3 is 15 residues long. The CDR3 protein is CATSRESRPIYGYTF. CDR3 sequence (DNA): TGTGCCACCAGCAGAGAAAGTCGTCCTATCTATGGCTACACCTTC.